Presented here are 29 T cell receptor beta chains from one specimen sequenced in a study of immune heterogeneity within non-small cell lung tumors. Bulk tumor gDNA, roughly 600 ng per sample, served as the TCR template. Primary tumors were biopsied several times each, far apart, intraoperatively. Patients underwent curative surgery for non-small cell lung cancer (untreated and newly diagnosed). Multiplex PCR amplified TCR beta CDR3 with 32 V and 13 J primers. TCRdb re-analysed the multiplex PCR reads in MiXCR, keeping a single row per CDR3 protein. The data show roughly 20,000 distinct CDR3 sequences, with less than 35% seen just once and about 4.5% held by the top ten. Input material: lung tumor tissue. These receptors came from a man aged 40-49 years with non-small cell lung cancer.

Only a few counts were recorded for this clonotype. V is TRBV15 and J is TRBJ1-1, with TRBD1 as a possible D gene (5 bases). Germline CDR1 and CDR2: LNHNV and YYDKDF (reference sequence). The CDR3 runs to 16 residues. V lost 0 bases to trimming and J lost 0 bases, with 11 bases between them. In DNA form, the CDR3 reads TGTGCCACCAGCAGAGATAGGGGTGGGGTGAACACTGAAGCTTTCTTT. Its protein product is CATSRDRGGVNTEAFF.

In this sample, this clonotype is medium-sized (0.01 to 0.1%). V gene TRBV5-1 combines with J gene TRBJ1-5; possibly TRBD1 for D (6 bases). With 0 bases removed from V and 4 bases from J, the gap between germline ends came to 11 bases. CDR1 and CDR2 from the germline V gene are SGHRS and YFSETQ. This CDR3 contains 15 residues. The CDR3 protein is CASSLEGGVNQPQHF. The CDR3 coding sequence is TGCGCCAGCAGCTTGGAGGGGGGCGTAAATCAGCCCCAGCATTTT.

This sequence joins TRBV20-1 and TRBJ2-3; D is ambiguous. Germline V gene data show CDR1 as DFQATT and CDR2 as SNEGSKA (reference sequence). The CDR3 has 13 residues. The V end was cut by 6 bases, the J end by 3 bases, with 13 bases between. CDR3 region: CSALPDFTDTQYF. DNA for the CDR3: TGCAGTGCCCTACCAGATTTTACAGATACGCAGTATTTT.

V usage is TRBV7-9 and J usage is TRBJ2-7; TRBD1 or TRBD2 may be the D gene (6 bases each). The V and J ends lost 4 bases and 6 bases respectively, with 19 bases between them. The CDR3 spans 15 residues. The V gene's germline CDR1 is SEHNR and CDR2 FQNEAQ (reference sequence). The CDR3 DNA reads TGTGCCAGCAGCTCCTCCCTCCACGGGGGCGTCGAGCAGTACTTC. Translated: CASSSSLHGGVEQYF. Based on the CDR3 plus reference TRBV7-9 and TRBJ2-7, the full variable domain is DTGVSQNPRHKITKRGQNVTFRCDPISEHNRLYWYRQTLGQGPEFLTYFQNEAQLEKSRLLSDRFSAERPKGSFSTLEIQRTEQGDSAMYLCASSSSLHGGVEQYFGPGTRLTVT.

This clonotype appeared a single time. This rearrangement joins TRBV3-1 to TRBJ2-2; possible D gene TRBD2, 5 bases. The ends were cut back, 5 bases at V and 7 bases at J, with 11 bases in the middle. Germline loops: CDR1 LGHDT, CDR2 YNNKEL (reference sequence). The CDR3 contains 13 residues. As DNA, the CDR3 is TGTGCCAGCAGCACCCTGAGCGGCGGGGAGCTGTTTTTT. Protein product: CASSTLSGGELFF.

In this sample, this clonotype turned up a few times. The chain couples TRBV11-2 to TRBJ2-1; 9 nucleotides agree with TRBD2. The V gene's germline CDR1 is SGHAT and CDR2 FQNNGV. The CDR3 is 15 residues long. V was clipped by 5 bases and J by 4 bases; unmatched bases: 6. The CDR3 nucleotides read TGTGCCAGCAGCCCACTAGCGGGCTCTTACAATGAGCAGTTCTTC. It is translated as CASSPLAGSYNEQFF.

This clonotype was detected ten times or more. This chain uses TRBV6-5 with TRBJ1-5; unclear D gene. CDR1 is MNHEY and CDR2 is SVGAGI in the germline V gene. The CDR3 runs to 16 residues. With 0 bases removed from V and 0 bases from J, the gap between germline ends came to 9 bases. CDR3 in DNA: TGTGCCAGCAGTTACTCGGTGACGATTAGCAATCAGCCCCAGCATTTT. Translating it yields CASSYSVTISNQPQHF.

This clonotype was picked up a small number of times. The chain couples TRBV6-1 to TRBJ2-3; D ambiguous. V lost 6 bases to trimming and J lost 2 bases, with 6 bases between them. The germline V gene encodes CDR1 MNHNS and CDR2 SASEGT. The CDR3 runs to 12 residues. The CDR3, as DNA: TGTGCCAGCAGCGTAAACACAGATACGCAGTATTTT. Protein: CASSVNTDTQYF.

The V and J genes are TRBV7-2 and TRBJ1-2; 8 bases align to TRBD1. Germline assignment: CDR1 SGHTA and CDR2 FQGNSA. With 5 bases clipped from V and 4 bases from J, the junction kept 9 bases outside the gene matches. This CDR3 is built from 15 residues. CDR3 sequence reads: CASSIDRGRSYGYTF. CDR3 nucleotides: TGTGCCAGCAGCATCGACAGGGGAAGGTCCTATGGCTACACCTTC.

The CDR3 sequence: CASRALASSTDTQYF. For the CDR3, the DNA is TGTGCCAGCAGGGCACTAGCGAGTAGCACAGATACGCAGTATTTT. This chain links TRBV6-1 with TRBJ2-3; 7 bases fit TRBD2. Germline V gene data show CDR1 as MNHNS and CDR2 as SASEGT. The CDR3 has 15 residues. The J segment lost 0 bases and the V segment lost 6 bases, leaving 6 bases of the junction unmatched.

This rearrangement joins TRBV5-5 to TRBJ2-4, with a tentative D call TRBD1 (5 bases). This CDR3 is built from 14 residues. Trimming shortened V by 2 bases and J by 4 bases, and 10 bases separated the two germline ends. Germline V lookup: CDR1 SGHKS, CDR2 YYEKEE (reference sequence). The CDR3 here is CASSLDSKKNIQYF. CDR3 sequence (DNA): TGTGCCAGCAGCTTAGACAGCAAAAAAAACATTCAGTACTTC.

The rearrangement uses TRBV10-3 and TRBJ2-2; D may be TRBD1 (6 bases). Deletions cut 10 bases from V and 1 base from J, with 13 bases between. Germline-derived CDR1 and CDR2 are ENHRY and SYGVKD. This CDR3 spans 14 amino acids. The chain's CDR3 is CATSGRGNTGELFF. CDR3 coding DNA: TGTGCCACCTCTGGCAGGGGGAACACCGGGGAGCTGTTTTTT.

The chain employs TRBV7-6 and TRBJ2-1, with D tentatively TRBD2 (6 bases). The CDR3 is 15 residues long. The ends were cut back, 5 bases at V and 0 bases at J, with 11 bases in the middle. Germline CDR1 and CDR2: SGHVS and FNYEAQ. The CDR3 loop reads CASSPSALSYNEQFF. CDR3 nucleotide sequence: TGTGCCAGCAGCCCTAGCGCGCTCTCCTACAATGAGCAGTTCTTC.

This clonotype has at least ten counts. CDR3 protein: CSARDPKGDYGYTF. CDR3 nucleotides: TGCAGTGCTAGAGATCCAAAGGGCGACTATGGCTACACCTTC. The chain has TRBV20-1 and TRBJ1-2; D unclear. CDR1 and CDR2 (germline): DFQATT, SNEGSKA (reference sequence). The CDR3 sequence is 14 residues long. V was cut by 0 bases and J by 3 bases, with 11 bases left in between.

This clonotype was seen more than once but under ten times. The V and J genes are TRBV5-4 and TRBJ2-2; the D is unclear. The CDR3 has 15 amino acids. V lost 0 bases and J lost 2, with 8 bases in between. Germline assignment: CDR1 SGHNT and CDR2 YYREEE (reference sequence). As DNA, the CDR3 is TGTGCCAGCAGCTTGGTTGGTCTAAACACCGGGGAGCTGTTTTTT. Protein sequence: CASSLVGLNTGELFF.

This clonotype has more than one count but fewer than ten. This chain joins TRBV6-2 or TRBV6-3 and TRBJ2-1, with no clear D. Trimming pared 4 bases from V and 7 bases from J, leaving 14 bases between. Germline CDR1 is MNHEY and CDR2 is SVGEGT. The CDR3 totals 14 residues. The chain's CDR3 is CASSSPRIGNEQFF. The CDR3 DNA sequence: TGTGCCAGCAGTTCCCCGCGTATCGGGAATGAGCAGTTCTTC.

This chain connects TRBV12-5 to TRBJ2-7; the D gene is possibly TRBD2 (5 bases). Germline CDR1 is LGHNT and CDR2 is FRNRAP. This CDR3 has 16 amino acids. Between the trimmed V and J ends, which lost 1 base and 9 bases, there was a span of 22 bases. In DNA, the CDR3 is TGTGCTAGTGGTTTGGCATACCGGGATAACTTATTGGGGCAGTACTTC. This sequence encodes CASGLAYRDNLLGQYF. The whole variable domain, filled in from reference TRBV12-5 and TRBJ2-7, reads DARVTQTPRHKVTEMGQEVTMRCQPILGHNTVFWYRQTMMQGLELLAYFRNRAPLDDSGMPKDRFSAEMPDATLATLKIQPSEPRDSAVYFCASGLAYRDNLLGQYFGPGTRLTVT.

This sequence joins TRBV10-1 and TRBJ2-5; 12 bases match TRBD2. CDR1 is WNHNN and CDR2 is SYGVQD in the germline V gene (reference sequence). The J segment lost 2 bases and the V segment lost 6 bases, leaving 13 bases of the junction unmatched. The CDR3 consists of 18 residues. CDR3 in DNA: TGCGCCAGCAGCTGGTGGGGCCTACTAGCGGGAGGTCAAGAGACCCAGTACTTC. This translates into CASSWWGLLAGGQETQYF.

The table lists this clonotype with many counts. The chain links TRBV10-3 to TRBJ1-2; 10 bases match TRBD1. The CDR3 has 13 amino acids. The V gene end was trimmed by 11 bases and the J gene end by 4 bases; junction bases not matched to a gene: 7. From germline, CDR1 is ENHRY and CDR2 SYGVKD. The CDR3 region is CASWTGGGYGYTF. DNA for the CDR3: TGTGCCTCTTGGACAGGGGGAGGCTATGGCTACACCTTC.

In this sample, this clonotype is medium-sized. The chain employs TRBV30 and TRBJ2-7; D is ambiguous. Germline assignment: CDR1 GTSNPN and CDR2 SVGIG (reference sequence). Trimming pared 1 base from V and 2 bases from J, leaving 6 bases between. This CDR3 is built from 12 residues. For the CDR3, the DNA is TGTGCCTGGAGTGGTGGGGCCTACGAGCAGTACTTC. It translates to CAWSGGAYEQYF.

Relative to its sample, this clonotype is medium-sized (0.01 to 0.1%). The gene calls are TRBV14 and TRBJ2-7; TRBD2 matches 8 bases. CDR1 is SGHDN and CDR2 is FVKESK in the germline V gene. The CDR3 loop spans 15 amino acids. V lost 3 bases and J lost 3; bases outside the gene matches: 7. CDR3: CASSHGPGGGYEQYF. The CDR3 bases are TGTGCCAGCAGCCACGGGCCCGGGGGGGGCTACGAGCAGTACTTC.

This clonotype was observed a single time. This likely comes from a read error, as the CDR3 has no conserved phenylalanine or tryptophan at its end. V and J are TRBV7-8 and TRBJ2-7; the match to TRBD1 covers 7 bases. Germline CDR1 is SGHVS and CDR2 is FQNEAQ. CDR3 length: 14 residues. The CDR3 DNA follows: TGTGCCAGCAGCTCAGGGACAGCCTCCTATGAGCAGTACTCC. Protein: CASSSGTASYEQYS.

This clonotype showed up many times. The chain recombines TRBV15 with TRBJ2-2, with a tentative D call TRBD2 (6 bases). The V end was cut by 2 bases, the J end by 8 bases, with 12 bases between. CDR3 length: 14 amino acids. Germline-derived CDR1 and CDR2 are LNHNV and YYDKDF (reference sequence). This CDR3 is CATSRPSLAGELFF. The CDR3 bases are TGTGCCACCAGCAGACCCTCCCTAGCGGGGGAGCTGTTTTTT.

With respect to this clonotype: Possible read error: a much larger clone is one base away. Without the conserved terminal phenylalanine or tryptophan, this CDR3 likely stems from a read error. The genes are TRBV7-8 and TRBJ2-7; D is possibly TRBD1 (5 bases). This CDR3 spans 14 amino acids. V lost 5 bases and J lost 3, with 14 bases in between. Germline lookup yields CDR1 SGHVS and CDR2 FQNEAQ. The CDR3 nucleotides are TGTGCCAGCAGCCCAACAGGCGCGGACTACGAGCAGTACTCC. Translating gives CASSPTGADYEQYS.

Concerning this clonotype itself: One end of the junction is discordant with germline, which a read error may explain. The CDR3 DNA follows: TGTGCGAGCAGCCAAGATCTGAAGGGTGGGGCCTTC. Protein sequence: CASSQDLKGGAF. This chain connects TRBV14 to TRBJ2-1; D may be TRBD1 (5 bases). Per the germline V gene, CDR1 is SGHDN and CDR2 is FVKESK. The CDR3 has 12 amino acids.

This clonotype has a handful of counts. CDR3 sequence (DNA): TGTGCCAGCGGAACAGACCCAGGGTCAGGGGCCAACGTCCTGACTTTC. Protein sequence: CASGTDPGSGANVLTF. The J gene is TRBJ2-6, the V gene TRBV6-1, with a weak D call TRBD1 (5 bases). Per the germline V gene, CDR1 is MNHNS and CDR2 is SASEGT. This CDR3 comprises 16 residues. V was pared by 8 bases and J by 4 bases, with 18 bases between.

This clonotype was seen at least ten times. The CDR3 nucleotides are TGTGCCAGCAGCGTAGCTAGCAGTCACACAGATACGCAGTATTTT. Protein sequence: CASSVASSHTDTQYF. This chain links TRBV9 with TRBJ2-3; the D gene is possibly TRBD2 (5 bases). Trimming left V 0 bases short and J 2 bases short, with 10 bases between. The germline V gene has CDR1 SGDLS and CDR2 YYNGEE. The CDR3 extends over 15 amino acids.

This CDR3 reads CASSWLRDRETQYF. CDR3 coding DNA: TGTGCCAGCAGCTGGCTTAGGGACAGGGAGACCCAGTACTTC. This sequence joins TRBV9 and TRBJ2-5; 8 positions agree with TRBD1. Germline assignment: CDR1 SGDLS and CDR2 YYNGEE. This CDR3 is built from 14 residues. V shed 4 bases and J 5 bases; nucleotides not matched to a gene: 7. The full variable domain, in which reference TRBV9 and TRBJ2-5 provide the parts outside the CDR3, is DSGVTQTPKHLITATGQRVTLRCSPRSGDLSVYWYQQSLDQGLQFLIQYYNGEERAKGNILERFSAQQFPDLHSELNLSSLELGDSALYFCASSWLRDRETQYFGPGTRLLVL.

The DNA of the CDR3 is TGCAGTGCTGGCCCTAGGGTTAGCGGGAGAGGGGTAGATACGCAGTATTTT. It codes for CSAGPRVSGRGVDTQYF. V and J are TRBV20-1 and TRBJ2-3; 9 bases map to TRBD2. V dropped 5 bases and J dropped 5; count of bases not matched to a gene: 17. The germline V gene has CDR1 DFQATT and CDR2 SNEGSKA (reference sequence). CDR3 length equals 17 residues.